This TCR beta chain emerged from a study of cytomegalovirus exposure and HLA in healthy donors. The PCR ran on 60 Vbeta and 13 Jbeta primers. Data came from immunoSEQ multiplex PCR; TCRdb stores just in-frame clones and leaves some out. Here the sample spans fewer than 150,000 clones, roughly 73% being singletons. Germline V gene lookup returns CDR1 MGHRA and CDR2 YSYEKL. V was clipped by 0 bases and J by 3 bases; unmatched bases: 8. The CDR3 runs to 17 residues. This clone was counted a few times. Sequenced sample: PBMCs. The origin of this receptor is a human donor in good health. The chain joins TRBV4-1 to TRBJ2-7; 10 bases agree with TRBD1. CDR3 nucleotide sequence: TGCGCCAGCAGCCAAGAGGCGGGGACAGGGGCGAGCTACGAGCAGTACTTC. Its translation: CASSQEAGTGASYEQYF.